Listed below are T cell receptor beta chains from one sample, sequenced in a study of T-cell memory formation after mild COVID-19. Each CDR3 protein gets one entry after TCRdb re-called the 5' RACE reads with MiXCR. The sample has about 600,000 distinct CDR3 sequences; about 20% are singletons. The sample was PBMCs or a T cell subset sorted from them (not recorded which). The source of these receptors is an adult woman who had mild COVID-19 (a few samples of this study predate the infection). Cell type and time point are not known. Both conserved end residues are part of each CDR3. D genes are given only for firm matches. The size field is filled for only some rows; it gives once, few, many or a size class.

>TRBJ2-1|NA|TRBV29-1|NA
CSVWGGGVEQFF
TGCAGCGTGTGGGGAGGTGGGGTCGAGCAGTTCTTC
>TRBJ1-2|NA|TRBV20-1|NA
CSARDSGPDGYTNYGYTF
TGCAGTGCTAGAGATTCGGGTCCCGATGGGTACACTAACTATGGCTACACCTTC
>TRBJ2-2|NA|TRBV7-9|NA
CASSLMQVTNTGELFF
TGTGCCAGCAGCTTAATGCAGGTCACGAACACCGGGGAGCTGTTTTTT
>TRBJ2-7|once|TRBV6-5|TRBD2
CASRQAGGPEQYF
TGTGCCAGCAGACAGGCGGGGGGGCCTGAGCAGTACTTC
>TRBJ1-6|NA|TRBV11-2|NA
CASSSGEFDNSPLHF
TGTGCCAGCAGCTCCGGGGAATTCGATAATTCACCCCTCCACTTT
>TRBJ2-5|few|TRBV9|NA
CASSVEGAMQETQYF
TGTGCCAGCAGCGTAGAGGGAGCGATGCAAGAGACCCAGTACTTC
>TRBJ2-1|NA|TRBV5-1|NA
CASSLARFQGNEQFF
TGCGCCAGCAGCTTGGCCCGCTTTCAGGGTAATGAGCAGTTCTTC
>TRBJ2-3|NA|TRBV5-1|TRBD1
CASSLEVTGDGDTQYF
TGCGCCAGCAGCTTGGAGGTGACAGGGGATGGGGATACGCAGTATTTT
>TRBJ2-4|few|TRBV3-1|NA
CASSQDTLIQYF
TGTGCCAGCAGCCAAGATACCCTCATTCAGTACTTC
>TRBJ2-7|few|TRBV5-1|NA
CASSLDKPYEQYF
TGCGCCAGCAGCTTGGACAAACCCTACGAGCAGTACTTC
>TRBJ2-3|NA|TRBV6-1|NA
CASRAEGTDTQYF
TGTGCCAGCAGAGCTGAGGGTACAGATACGCAGTATTTT
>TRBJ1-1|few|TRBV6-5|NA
CASSYRLDLAEAFF
TGTGCCAGCAGTTATAGGCTGGATCTGGCTGAAGCTTTCTTT
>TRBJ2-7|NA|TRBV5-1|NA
CASSLVGDYEQYF
TGCGCCAGCAGCTTAGTAGGGGACTACGAGCAGTACTTC
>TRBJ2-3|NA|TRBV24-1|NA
CATSDLPRGATSTDTQYF
TGTGCCACCAGTGATTTGCCCCGGGGGGCGACTAGCACAGATACGCAGTATTTT
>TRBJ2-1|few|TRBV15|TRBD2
CATSSLWAGGPEQFF
TGTGCCACCAGCAGCCTGTGGGCGGGAGGTCCTGAGCAGTTCTTC
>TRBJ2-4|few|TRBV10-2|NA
CASSEWGATSIDIQYF
TGCGCCAGCAGTGAGTGGGGCGCAACAAGCATCGACATTCAGTACTTC
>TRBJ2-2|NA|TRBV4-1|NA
CASSQVSGGVSGELFF
TGCGCCAGCAGCCAAGTTTCGGGGGGCGTGAGCGGGGAGCTGTTTTTT
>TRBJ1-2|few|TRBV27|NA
CASSPSEGTGNYGYTF
TGTGCCAGCAGTCCTTCGGAGGGTACAGGGAACTATGGCTACACCTTC
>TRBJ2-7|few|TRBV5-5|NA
CASSLAWGNSYEQYF
TGTGCCAGCAGCTTGGCTTGGGGGAACTCCTACGAGCAGTACTTC
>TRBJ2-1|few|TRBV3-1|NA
CASSQEGTGTDNEQFF
TGTGCCAGCAGCCAAGAGGGGACGGGGACTGACAATGAGCAGTTCTTC
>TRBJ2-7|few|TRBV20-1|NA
CSASPLDRVYEQYF
TGCAGTGCTAGCCCCCTGGACAGAGTCTACGAGCAGTACTTC
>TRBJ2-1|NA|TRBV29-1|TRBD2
CSVLRSGGGTGEQFF
TGCAGCGTTCTAAGATCCGGCGGGGGGACGGGTGAGCAGTTCTTC
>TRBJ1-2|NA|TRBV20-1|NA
CSARKEVDYGYTF
TGCAGTGCCAGGAAGGAGGTGGACTATGGCTACACCTTC
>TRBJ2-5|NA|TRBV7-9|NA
CASSFLYQETQYF
TGTGCCAGCAGCTTTTTGTACCAAGAGACCCAGTACTTC
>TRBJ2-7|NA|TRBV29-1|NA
CSVEAGTREQYF
TGCAGCGTTGAGGCGGGTACGCGAGAGCAGTACTTC
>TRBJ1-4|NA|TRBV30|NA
CAWRWMGNGEKLFF
TGTGCCTGGCGCTGGATGGGGAATGGTGAAAAACTGTTTTTT
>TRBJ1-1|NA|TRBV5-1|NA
CASSLGWGDNTEAFF
TGCGCCAGCAGCTTGGGATGGGGGGATAACACTGAAGCTTTCTTT
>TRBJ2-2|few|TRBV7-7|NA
CASSLVMGNTGELFF
TGTGCTAGCAGCTTAGTTATGGGCAACACCGGGGAGCTGTTTTTT
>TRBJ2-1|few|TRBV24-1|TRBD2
CATSDFSGSTGEQFF
TGTGCCACCAGTGATTTTAGCGGGAGTACTGGTGAGCAGTTCTTC
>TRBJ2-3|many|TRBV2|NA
CASSEQAADTQYF
TGTGCCAGCAGTGAGCAGGCGGCAGATACGCAGTATTTT
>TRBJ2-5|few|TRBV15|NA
CATSKGRRGETQYF
TGTGCCACCAGTAAAGGACGGCGCGGGGAGACCCAGTACTTC
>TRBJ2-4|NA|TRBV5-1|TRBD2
CASSLELGTRNVIQYF
TGCGCCAGCAGCTTGGAGTTAGGGACTAGGAATGTCATTCAGTACTTC
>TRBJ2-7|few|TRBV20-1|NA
CSARVASRGSYEQYF
TGCAGTGCTAGAGTAGCCTCCCGGGGTTCCTACGAGCAGTACTTC
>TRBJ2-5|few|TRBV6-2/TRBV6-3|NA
CASMGLQVGETQYF
TGTGCCAGCATGGGACTCCAGGTGGGAGAGACCCAGTACTTC
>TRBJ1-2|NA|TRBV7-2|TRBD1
CASSPARQGGYGYTF
TGTGCCAGCAGCCCGGCCAGACAGGGTGGCTATGGCTACACCTTC
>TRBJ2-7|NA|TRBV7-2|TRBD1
CASSLGGTGDYEQYF
TGTGCCAGCAGCTTAGGGGGGACAGGGGACTACGAGCAGTACTTC
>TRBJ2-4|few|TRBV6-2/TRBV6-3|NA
CASSSGRMGAKNIQYF
TGTGCCAGCAGCTCCGGTAGGATGGGAGCCAAAAACATTCAGTACTTC
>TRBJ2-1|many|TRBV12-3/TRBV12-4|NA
CASSLGYSSYNEQFF
TGTGCCAGCAGTTTAGGGTATAGCTCCTACAATGAGCAGTTCTTC
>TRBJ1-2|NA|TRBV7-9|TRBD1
CASSLRGQGDYGYTF
TGTGCCAGCAGCTTACGAGGACAGGGGGACTATGGCTACACCTTC
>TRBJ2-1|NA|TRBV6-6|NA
CASSYSRSQAYNEQFF
TGTGCCAGCAGTTACTCGAGATCCCAAGCATACAATGAGCAGTTCTTC
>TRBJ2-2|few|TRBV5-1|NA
CASSTGTPNTGELFF
TGCGCCAGCAGCACCGGGACACCCAACACCGGGGAGCTGTTTTTT
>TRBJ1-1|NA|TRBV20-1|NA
CSARDPARTEAFF
TGCAGTGCTAGAGATCCGGCCAGGACTGAAGCTTTCTTT
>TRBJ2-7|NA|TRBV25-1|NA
CASRTRRGLAYEQYF
TGTGCCAGCAGGACGCGCCGGGGTTTAGCCTACGAGCAGTACTTC
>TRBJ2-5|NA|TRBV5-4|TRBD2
CASSGFPPLAGPETQYF
TGTGCCAGCAGCGGATTTCCTCCCTTAGCGGGGCCAGAGACCCAGTACTTC
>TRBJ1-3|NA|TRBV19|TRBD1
CASSHLGQGISGNTIYF
TGTGCCAGTAGCCATCTCGGACAGGGAATCTCTGGAAACACCATATATTTT
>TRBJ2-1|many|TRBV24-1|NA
CATGSSDYNEQFF
TGTGCCACCGGGAGTAGCGACTACAATGAGCAGTTCTTC
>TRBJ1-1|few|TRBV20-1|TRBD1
CSARSQGGNTEAFF
TGCAGTGCACGATCACAGGGGGGGAACACTGAAGCTTTCTTT
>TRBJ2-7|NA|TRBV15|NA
CATSRDLGGIYEQYF
TGTGCCACCAGCAGAGATCTAGGGGGGATCTACGAGCAGTACTTC
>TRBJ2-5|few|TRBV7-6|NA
CASSPGRGRETQYF
TGTGCCAGCAGCCCTGGGCGGGGTAGAGAGACCCAGTACTTC
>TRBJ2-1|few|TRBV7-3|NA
CASSLTSGIGYNEQFF
TGTGCCAGCAGCTTAACTTCGGGGATTGGGTACAATGAGCAGTTCTTC
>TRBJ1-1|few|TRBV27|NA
CASSLKKNTEAFF
TGTGCCAGCAGTCTCAAGAAGAACACTGAAGCTTTCTTT
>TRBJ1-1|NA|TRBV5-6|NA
CASSLFGVVSTEAFF
TGTGCCAGCAGCTTGTTCGGGGTTGTGAGCACTGAAGCTTTCTTT
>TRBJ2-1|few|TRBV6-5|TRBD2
CASSYSRTSGSYEQFF
TGTGCCAGCAGTTACTCGCGGACTAGCGGGAGTTATGAGCAGTTCTTC
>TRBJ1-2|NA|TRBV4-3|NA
CASSQDWGRLFGYTF
TGCGCCAGCAGCCAAGATTGGGGGCGTCTCTTTGGCTACACCTTC
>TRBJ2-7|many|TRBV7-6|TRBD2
CASSPNPLREIYPEQYF
TGTGCCAGCAGCCCGAATCCCCTGCGGGAGATATACCCCGAGCAGTACTTC
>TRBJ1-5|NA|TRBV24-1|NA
CATSRPGNQPQHF
TGTGCCACCAGTCGACCAGGCAATCAGCCCCAGCATTTT
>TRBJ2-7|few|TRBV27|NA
CASSLSVARETYEQYF
TGTGCCAGCAGTTTATCGGTAGCCAGGGAGACGTACGAGCAGTACTTC
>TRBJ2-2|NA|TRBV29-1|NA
CSANAVNTGELFF
TGCAGCGCTAACGCCGTGAACACCGGGGAGCTGTTTTTT